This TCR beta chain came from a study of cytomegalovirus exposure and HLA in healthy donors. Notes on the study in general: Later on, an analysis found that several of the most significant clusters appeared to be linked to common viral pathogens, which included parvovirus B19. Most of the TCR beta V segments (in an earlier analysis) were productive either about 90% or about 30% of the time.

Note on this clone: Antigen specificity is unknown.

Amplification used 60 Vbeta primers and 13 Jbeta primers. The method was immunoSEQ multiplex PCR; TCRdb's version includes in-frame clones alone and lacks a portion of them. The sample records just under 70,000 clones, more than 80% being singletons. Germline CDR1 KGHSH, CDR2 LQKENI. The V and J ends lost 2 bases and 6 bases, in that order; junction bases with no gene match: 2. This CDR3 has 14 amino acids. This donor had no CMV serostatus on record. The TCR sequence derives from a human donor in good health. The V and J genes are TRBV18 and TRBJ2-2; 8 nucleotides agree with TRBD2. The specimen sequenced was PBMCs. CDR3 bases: TGTGCCAGCTCACCATCGGGAGGGGCCGGGGAGCTGTTTTTT. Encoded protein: CASSPSGGAGELFF.